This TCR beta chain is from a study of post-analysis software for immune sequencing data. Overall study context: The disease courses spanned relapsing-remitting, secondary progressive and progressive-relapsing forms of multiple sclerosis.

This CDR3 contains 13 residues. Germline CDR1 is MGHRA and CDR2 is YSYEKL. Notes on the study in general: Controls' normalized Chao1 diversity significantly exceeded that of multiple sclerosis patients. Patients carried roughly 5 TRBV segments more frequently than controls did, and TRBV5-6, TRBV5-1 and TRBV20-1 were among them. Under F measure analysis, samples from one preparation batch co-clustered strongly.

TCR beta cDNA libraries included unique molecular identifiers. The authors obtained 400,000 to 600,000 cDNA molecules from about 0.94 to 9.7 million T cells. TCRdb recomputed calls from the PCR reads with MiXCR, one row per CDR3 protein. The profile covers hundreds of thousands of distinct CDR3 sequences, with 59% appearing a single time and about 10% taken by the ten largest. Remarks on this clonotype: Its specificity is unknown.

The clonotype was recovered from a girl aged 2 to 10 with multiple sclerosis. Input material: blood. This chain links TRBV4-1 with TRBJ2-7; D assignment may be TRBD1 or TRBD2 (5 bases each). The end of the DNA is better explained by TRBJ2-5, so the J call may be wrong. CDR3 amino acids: CASSQVGEQTQYF. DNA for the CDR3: TGCGCCAGCAGCCAAGTAGGGGAGCAGACCCAGTACTTC.